This T cell receptor (beta chain) appears in the sequencing data of a study of T cells in Graves' hyperthyroidism and ophthalmopathy. The overall study: Blood from the periphery was taken at initial diagnosis, before any treatment.

There were TCR beta CDR3 regions amplified from RNA transcripts. First-round RT-PCR targeting the TCR CDR3 was performed with the HTBI primer set. TCRdb re-called the multiplex PCR reads with MiXCR, one entry per CDR3 protein. The table includes roughly 180,000 distinct CDR3 sequences, 9.4% detected once. This clonotype was counted only a few times. The V and J ends lost 0 bases and 6 bases, in that order; junction bases with no gene match: 10. The V gene's germline CDR1 is DFQATT and CDR2 SNEGSKA (reference sequence). CDR3 length: 18 amino acids. The chain is built from TRBV20-1 and TRBJ2-1; 14 bases are a match to TRBD2. Source material: blood. The sequence derives from a woman aged 18-35 years with Graves' hyperthyroidism that later progressed to Graves' ophthalmopathy. The CDR3 loop reads CSARERLAGGVKGNEQFF. CDR3 nucleotides: TGCAGTGCTAGAGAGAGACTAGCGGGGGGGGTAAAAGGCAATGAGCAGTTCTTC.